Reported below is one T cell receptor beta chain. What it binds is not known. With V trimmed by 3 bases and J by 5 bases, 4 bases remained unmatched. This CDR3 has 15 residues. Together with thyroid ultrasound, orbital computed tomography, serum thyroxine and TRAb, clinical symptoms were used for diagnoses. The entry originates in a study of T cells in Graves' hyperthyroidism and ophthalmopathy. Study-level results: Ophthalmopathy got predicted by the model a median 6.5 months before its onset. Researchers found most expanded thyroid clonotypes above 0.001 in blood as well.

RNA transcripts served as the template for amplifying TCR beta CDR3 regions. The primer set for the first-round RT-PCR of the TCR CDR3 was HTBI. One entry per CDR3 protein results from TCRdb running MiXCR on the multiplex PCR reads. Of under 700,000 distinct CDR3 sequences detected, approximately 15% appear once; the ten largest clones hold about 20%. The sample comprised blood. The genes are TRBV12-3 or TRBV12-4 and TRBJ1-4, with 9 nucleotides matching TRBD1. The TCR comes from a woman between 18 and 30 years old with Graves' hyperthyroidism. The CDR3 nucleotides are TGTGCCAGCAGTTTCGGGACAGGGTACAATGAAAAACTGTTTTTT. Its translation: CASSFGTGYNEKLFF.